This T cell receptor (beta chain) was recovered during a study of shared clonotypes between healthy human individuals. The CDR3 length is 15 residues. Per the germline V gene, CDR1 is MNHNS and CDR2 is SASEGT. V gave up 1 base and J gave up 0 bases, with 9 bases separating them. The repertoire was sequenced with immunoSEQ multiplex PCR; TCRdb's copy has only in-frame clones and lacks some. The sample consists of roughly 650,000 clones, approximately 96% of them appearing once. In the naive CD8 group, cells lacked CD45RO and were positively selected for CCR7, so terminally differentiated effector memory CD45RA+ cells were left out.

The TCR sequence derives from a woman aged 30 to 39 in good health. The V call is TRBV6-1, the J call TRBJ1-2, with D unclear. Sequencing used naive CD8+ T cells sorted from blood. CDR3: CASSEGQHPNYGYTF. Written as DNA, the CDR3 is TGTGCCAGCAGTGAAGGGCAGCACCCTAACTATGGCTACACCTTC.